A selection of T cell receptor beta chains follows, all from one sample in a study of T cell changes during pregnancy in multiple sclerosis. Data came from immunoSEQ multiplex PCR; TCRdb stores just in-frame clones and leaves some out. The data hold over 45,000 clones, with about 93% observed a single time. Sequences were derived from peripheral blood, sampled in the third trimester of pregnancy. These receptors were collected from a female donor in good health, enrolled as a control in a pregnancy study. Both conserved end residues are part of each CDR3. The D gene is left open where the match is weak. Rows give clone size only sometimes, using once, few, many, or a class for an expanded clone.

abundance,d_gene,j_gene,len,v_gene,CDR3nt,CDR3aa
.,.,TRBJ2-5,16,TRBV5-4,TGTGCCAGCAGCTTGGGAGGTGTAGTGGGCCAAGAGACCCAGTACTTC,CASSLGGVVGQETQYF
.,.,TRBJ1-1,15,TRBV13,TGTGCCAGCAGCCCCGTCGGGGGAATGAACACTGAAGCTTTCTTT,CASSPVGGMNTEAFF
.,.,TRBJ2-7,15,TRBV19,TGTGCCAGTAGGAACACAGGAATTCCCTCCTACGAGCAGTACTTC,CASRNTGIPSYEQYF
.,TRBD1,TRBJ2-7,14,TRBV11-1,TGTGCCAGCACCCCCGGGACAGGGGGCTTCGAGCAGTACTTC,CASTPGTGGFEQYF
.,TRBD2,TRBJ2-6,18,TRBV5-1,TGCGCCAGCAACCCGGGACTAGCGGGAGTCTCTGGGGCCAACGTCCTGACTTTC,CASNPGLAGVSGANVLTF
.,.,TRBJ2-5,14,TRBV11-3,TGTGCCAGCAGCTTACGGGCAGGGCAAGAGACCCAGTACTTC,CASSLRAGQETQYF
.,.,TRBJ1-3,13,TRBV7-9,TGTGCCAGCAGCTTCTTACAGGGAAACACCATATATTTT,CASSFLQGNTIYF
.,.,TRBJ2-7,15,TRBV2,TGTGCCAGCAGTGAAGGCGGGGGACACGTCTACGAGCAGTACTTC,CASSEGGGHVYEQYF
.,.,TRBJ1-1,14,TRBV27,TGTGCCACCCGTGGGTGGGGAGTGGGCACTGAAGCTTTCTTT,CATRGWGVGTEAFF
.,.,TRBJ1-2,13,TRBV27,TGTGCCAGCAGTTTATCCCCAGGTTATGGCTACACCTTC,CASSLSPGYGYTF
.,TRBD1,TRBJ2-1,15,TRBV18,TGTGCCAGCTCACCAAGCGGGACAGGGTGGTATGAGCAGTTCTTC,CASSPSGTGWYEQFF
.,TRBD2,TRBJ2-5,15,TRBV5-1,TGCGCCAGCAGCTTGGCCTTGGCGGGAGCGGAGACCCAGTACTTC,CASSLALAGAETQYF
.,.,TRBJ1-4,13,TRBV5-6,TGTGCCAGCAGCTTGGCCTTAGGCGGTAAACTGTTTTTT,CASSLALGGKLFF
.,TRBD1,TRBJ1-1,14,TRBV27,TGTGCCAGCAGACGGACAGGCTTGAACACTGAAGCTTTCTTT,CASRRTGLNTEAFF
.,.,TRBJ1-5,15,TRBV28,TGTGCCAGCAGCTACGCAGGAAATAGCAATCAGCCCCAGCATTTT,CASSYAGNSNQPQHF
.,TRBD1,TRBJ2-2,15,TRBV6-5,TGTGCCAGCAGTCCACAGGGGGCAGGGACCGGGGAGCTGTTTTTT,CASSPQGAGTGELFF
once,.,TRBJ1-5,16,TRBV7-2,TGTGCCAGCAGCCCTAGGGCGGGGGATAGCAATCAGCCCCAGCATTTT,CASSPRAGDSNQPQHF
.,.,TRBJ1-2,17,TRBV19,TGTGCCAGTAGTATAACCGCTGGGACAAGCTCTCCCTACGGCTACACCTTC,CASSITAGTSSPYGYTF
.,TRBD1,TRBJ1-2,13,TRBV6-1,TGTGCCAGCACAAGGACAGGGGAGGATGGCTACACCTTC,CASTRTGEDGYTF
.,.,TRBJ1-1,15,TRBV12-5,TGTGCTAGTGGTTTGGTACGGGACTCAAACACTGAAGCTTTCTTT,CASGLVRDSNTEAFF
.,.,TRBJ1-2,13,TRBV7-9,TGTGCCAGCCTTGCTAGGGGTGGCTATGGCTACACCTTC,CASLARGGYGYTF
.,TRBD1,TRBJ1-1,15,TRBV7-2,TGTGCCAGCAGCCCCCGGACAGGGGGGGTCACTGAAGCTTTCTTT,CASSPRTGGVTEAFF
.,TRBD2,TRBJ2-1,15,TRBV25-1,TGTGCCAGCAGTGCAAGCGGGAGCTCCTACAATGAGCAGTTCTTC,CASSASGSSYNEQFF
.,TRBD2,TRBJ2-1,19,TRBV6-1,TGTGCCAGCAGTGAAGCGCTTAGCGGGGGGAGGAGCTCCTACAATGAGCAGTTCTTC,CASSEALSGGRSSYNEQFF
.,TRBD2,TRBJ2-7,17,TRBV5-3,TGTGCCAGAAGCCATCGCCCCACGACGGGAGGTGTGTACGAGCAGTACTTC,CARSHRPTTGGVYEQYF
.,TRBD2,TRBJ2-1,22,TRBV4-1,TGCGCCAGCAGCCCCCCCCTGACTAGCGGGGGGCCCTGGGAAAGCTCCTACAATGAGCAGTTCTTC,CASSPPLTSGGPWESSYNEQFF
.,TRBD1,TRBJ1-2,14,TRBV2,TGTGCCACAGACCGGGACAGGGAATCATATGGCTACACCTTC,CATDRDRESYGYTF
.,.,TRBJ1-6,13,TRBV5-1,TGCGCCAGCAGCTTGGCCGGGAATTCACCCCTCCACTTT,CASSLAGNSPLHF
.,TRBD2,TRBJ2-1,16,TRBV5-4,TGTGCCAGCAGCCCTGGCCCCGGGACTAGCAAGAATGAGCAGTTCTTC,CASSPGPGTSKNEQFF
.,TRBD2,TRBJ2-2,17,TRBV19,TGTGCCAGTAGTATCCTAGCGGGGGATCCGAACACCGGGGAGCTGTTTTTT,CASSILAGDPNTGELFF
.,.,TRBJ1-6,13,TRBV30,TGTGCCTGGACTTGGGCTACCAATTCACCCCTCCACTTT,CAWTWATNSPLHF
.,.,TRBJ1-4,15,TRBV28,TGTGCCAGCAGTTTTTGGACAGATCGTAATGAAAAACTGTTTTTT,CASSFWTDRNEKLFF
.,TRBD1,TRBJ1-2,14,TRBV6-1,TGTGCCAGCAGTTATTACGGACAGGGCTATGGCTACACCTTC,CASSYYGQGYGYTF
.,TRBD1,TRBJ1-3,16,TRBV7-6,TGTGCCAGCAGCCTACGACAGGGTTACTCTGGAAACACCATATATTTT,CASSLRQGYSGNTIYF
.,.,TRBJ1-1,15,TRBV18,TGTGCCAGCTCACCGGGGGCCAAGTCGAACACTGAAGCTTTCTTT,CASSPGAKSNTEAFF
.,TRBD2,TRBJ2-3,15,TRBV7-2,TGTGCCAGCAGCTTTAAAGCGGGAAGGTCAGATACGCAGTATTTT,CASSFKAGRSDTQYF
.,TRBD1,TRBJ1-1,15,TRBV18,TGTGCCAGCTCTGGGACAGGGTACATGAACACTGAAGCTTTCTTT,CASSGTGYMNTEAFF
.,TRBD2,TRBJ2-1,15,TRBV29-1,TGCAGCGTCCTCCGACTAGCGGGAGTCAACAATGAGCAGTTCTTC,CSVLRLAGVNNEQFF
.,TRBD1,TRBJ1-2,15,TRBV6-5,TGTGCCAGCCAACCGACAGGGGGCAGCGGATATGGCTACACCTTC,CASQPTGGSGYGYTF
.,.,TRBJ1-1,14,TRBV4-3,TGCGCCAGCAGCCAACTTCAGGGGAACACTGAAGCTTTCTTT,CASSQLQGNTEAFF
.,TRBD1,TRBJ2-5,16,TRBV7-9,TGTGCCAGCAGCTGGGGTCACGGGACAGGGGAAGAGACCCAGTACTTC,CASSWGHGTGEETQYF
.,TRBD1,TRBJ2-7,13,TRBV29-1,TGCAGCGCCCGGACAGGGCCTTCCTACGAGCAGTACTTC,CSARTGPSYEQYF
.,TRBD1,TRBJ1-5,15,TRBV2,TGTGCCAGCAGCGGGACAGGGGCCGGCAATCAGCCCCAGCATTTT,CASSGTGAGNQPQHF
.,TRBD1,TRBJ2-7,13,TRBV5-1,TGCGCCAGCAGCGACCCGGGACAGGGCGAGCAGTACTTC,CASSDPGQGEQYF
.,.,TRBJ1-3,15,TRBV19,TGTGCCAGTCGTTACCGGGGAAGCTCTGGAAACACCATATATTTT,CASRYRGSSGNTIYF
.,TRBD1,TRBJ1-2,17,TRBV7-2,TGTGCTGTTAAGGGACGGAAGGCAGGGGGCGTCGGCTATGGCTACACCTTC,CAVKGRKAGGVGYGYTF
.,TRBD2,TRBJ2-2,15,TRBV9,TGTGCCAGCACCAGTAGCGGGGGGGACACCGGGGAGCTGTTTTTT,CASTSSGGDTGELFF